This T cell receptor (beta chain) was found in a study of tissue T cells after allogeneic stem cell transplantation. Using immunoSEQ multiplex PCR, the repertoire was profiled, and TCRdb retains in-frame clones only, with some absent. In the table there are about 6,300 clones, 69% of which are singletons. This TCR was sampled from a woman aged 18-49 years with breast cancer. Specimen: tissue from the stomach, collected at autopsy.

In DNA, the CDR3 is TGCGCCAGCAGCCAAGGCTCCCAGCGGGGTTACGAGCAGTACTTC. This gives the protein CASSQGSQRGYEQYF. The chain links TRBV4-1 to TRBJ2-7, with 7 bases aligning to TRBD2. The CDR3 contains 15 residues. Trimming at V came to 1 base and at J to 4 bases, leaving 7 bases not matched to a gene. Germline CDR1 and CDR2: MGHRA and YSYEKL.